The source of this T cell receptor (beta chain) is a study of T cells in Graves' hyperthyroidism and ophthalmopathy. Overall study findings and caveats: A 13 V-J model separated ophthalmopathy from stable hyperthyroidism. The model predicted ophthalmopathy a median about 6.6 months before onset. Peripheral blood also featured most of the thyroid clonotypes expanded above 0.001.

This clonotype has a count of ten or more. Its antigen is currently unknown. V was shortened by 5 bases and J by 4 bases, with 11 bases between the two germline ends. This CDR3 has 13 amino acids. The study included ophthalmopathy patients with Clinical Activity Score at least 3, NOSPECS grade at least 4 and duration under 3 months. RNA transcripts were the template for amplifying TCR beta CDR3 regions. In the first-round RT-PCR of the TCR CDR3, the HTBI primer set was used. TCRdb reprocessed the multiplex PCR reads via MiXCR and lists one record per CDR3 protein. The sample records about half a million distinct CDR3 sequences, roughly 23% being singletons.

The TCR was taken from a woman in her 70s with Graves' ophthalmopathy. The chain links TRBV12-3 or TRBV12-4 to TRBJ1-2, with D perhaps TRBD1 (5 bases). Sequences were obtained from blood. For the CDR3, the DNA is TGTGCCAGCAGTGCTCAGGGCTTCTATGGCTACACCTTC. Amino acid sequence: CASSAQGFYGYTF.